This T cell receptor beta chain appears in the sequencing data of a study of control samples from healthy donors and cancer patients (TCRdb year 2020). Of note for this clone: Its target antigen remains unknown. The input lacks base qualities; no much larger clone sits a single base away.

Libraries were made using the immunoSEQ multiplex PCR assay. TCRdb re-hosts the immuneACCESS table, in-frame sequences only. Its copies lack some clones; in the studies checked, an unresolved V gene accounts for under half of them, and the cause for the rest is not known. This sample gives about 49,000 clones in total; just over 85% of them show up just once. Of the sample, 2.5% to 3% is held by the ten largest clones. Sequencing was performed on PBMCs. The TCR sequence derives from a woman aged 50 to 60 with lung cancer.

The nucleotide sequence is TGTGCCAGCAGCTTACAGGGAGACACAGATACGCAGTATTTT. Its product reads: CASSLQGDTDTQYF. This chain is built from TRBV7-2 and TRBJ2-3; the D region may be TRBD1 or TRBD2, each matching 5 bases equally. V lost 2 bases and J lost 2 bases; the stretch between them is 8 bases long. The CDR3, cysteine through phenylalanine, is 14 amino acids long. Only the CDR3 portion is preserved as DNA: 42 bases, with reading frame beginning at the first base. The germline V gene yields SGHTA for CDR1 and FQGNSA for CDR2.